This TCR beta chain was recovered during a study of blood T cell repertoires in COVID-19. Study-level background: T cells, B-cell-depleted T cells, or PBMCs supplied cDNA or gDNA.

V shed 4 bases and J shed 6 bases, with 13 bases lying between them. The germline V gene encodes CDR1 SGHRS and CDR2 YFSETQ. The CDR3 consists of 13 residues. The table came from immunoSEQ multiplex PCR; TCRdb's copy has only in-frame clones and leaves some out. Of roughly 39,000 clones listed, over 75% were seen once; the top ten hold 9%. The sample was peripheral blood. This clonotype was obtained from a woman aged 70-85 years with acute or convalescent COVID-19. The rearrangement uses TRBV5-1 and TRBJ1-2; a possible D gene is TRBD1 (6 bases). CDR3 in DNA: TGCGCCAGCAGCGTCCGACAGGCTGATGGCTACACCTTC. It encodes CASSVRQADGYTF.